The clone carrying this T cell receptor beta chain has ten or more counts. Its antigen is not identified. This sample was included in a study of T cells in Graves' hyperthyroidism and ophthalmopathy. General study results and limits: Within blood appeared most thyroid clonotypes that had expanded above 0.001. Through a model of 13 V-J features, ophthalmopathy was separated from stable hyperthyroidism.

The germline V gene encodes CDR1 SGHRS and CDR2 YFSETQ. Trimming cost V 2 bases and J 5 bases, with 16 bases left between them. The CDR3 contains 15 residues. Using RNA transcripts as the source, TCR beta CDR3 regions were amplified. HTBI primers were employed in a first-round RT-PCR of the TCR CDR3. TCRdb reprocessed the multiplex PCR reads via MiXCR and lists one record per CDR3 protein. The sample carries over 500,000 distinct CDR3 sequences, about 15% recorded once. Exclusion of patients followed from uncontrolled infection, other autoimmune disease, pregnancy or lactation. The TCR was taken from a woman between 25 and 40 years old with Graves' ophthalmopathy. The chain carries TRBV5-1 and TRBJ2-5, with D perhaps matching TRBD1 (6 bases). Sequenced sample: blood. The CDR3 nucleotides read TGCGCCAGCAGCTTAGTACAGGGTAATGGGGAGACCCAGTACTTC. This codes for CASSLVQGNGETQYF.